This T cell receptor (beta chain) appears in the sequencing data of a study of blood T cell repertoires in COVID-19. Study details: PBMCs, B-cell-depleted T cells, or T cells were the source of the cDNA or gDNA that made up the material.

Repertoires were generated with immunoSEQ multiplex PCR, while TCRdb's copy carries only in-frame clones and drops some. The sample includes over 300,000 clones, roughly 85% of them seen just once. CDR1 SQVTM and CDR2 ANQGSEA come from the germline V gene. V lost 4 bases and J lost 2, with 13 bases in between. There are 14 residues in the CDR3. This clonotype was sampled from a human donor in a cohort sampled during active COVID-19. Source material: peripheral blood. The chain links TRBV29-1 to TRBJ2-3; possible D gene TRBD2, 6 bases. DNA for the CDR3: TGCAGCGTTGGGGTGGGACTCACCACAGATACGCAGTATTTT. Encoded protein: CSVGVGLTTDTQYF.